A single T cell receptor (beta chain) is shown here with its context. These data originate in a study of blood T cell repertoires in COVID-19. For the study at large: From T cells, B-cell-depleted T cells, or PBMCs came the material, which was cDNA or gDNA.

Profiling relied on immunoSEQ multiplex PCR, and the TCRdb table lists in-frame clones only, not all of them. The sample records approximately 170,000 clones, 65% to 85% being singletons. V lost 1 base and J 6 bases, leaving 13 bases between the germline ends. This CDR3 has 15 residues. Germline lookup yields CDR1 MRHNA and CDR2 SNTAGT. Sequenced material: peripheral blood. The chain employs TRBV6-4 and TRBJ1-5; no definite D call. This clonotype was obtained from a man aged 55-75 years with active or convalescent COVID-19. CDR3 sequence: CASSDWAKLPQPQHF. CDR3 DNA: TGTGCCAGCAGTGACTGGGCCAAACTCCCTCAGCCCCAGCATTTT.